Each of the 14 T cell receptor beta chains below was sequenced from the same sample in a study of T cell responses to AZD1222 COVID-19 vaccine. Data came from immunoSEQ multiplex PCR; TCRdb stores just in-frame clones and leaves some out. The sample yields around 150,000 clones, more than 85% seen once. The sequencing used peripheral blood, collected 28 days after the second AZD1222 dose. The receptors stem from an adult who received the AZD1222 COVID-19 vaccine.

This clone appeared a few times. This sequence joins TRBV29-1 and TRBJ2-2; a possible D gene is TRBD1 (6 bases). Germline CDR1 is SQVTM and CDR2 is ANQGSEA. CDR3 length equals 14 residues. The V end lost 4 bases, the J end lost 6 bases, and 15 bases lay between the germline ends. The CDR3 nucleotides read TGCAGCGTTGCCGGACAGCCCAGGCCCGGGGAGCTGTTTTTT. Protein: CSVAGQPRPGELFF.

This clone was seen a single time. The V and J genes are TRBV6-5 and TRBJ1-1; D is undetermined. The germline V and J ends were trimmed by 8 bases and 4 bases, with 20 bases remaining between them. Germline V gene sequence: CDR1 MNHEY, CDR2 SVGAGI. This CDR3 is built from 15 residues. Here the CDR3 reads CASGSRVGLGTEAFF. CDR3 DNA: TGTGCCAGCGGTTCAAGAGTTGGGTTAGGCACTGAAGCTTTCTTT.

The rearrangement uses TRBV28 and TRBJ1-2; 8 bases are a match to TRBD1. V was pared by 6 bases and J by 7 bases, with 10 bases of the junction left unmatched. Germline-derived CDR1 and CDR2 are MDHEN and SYDVKM. The CDR3 spans 14 residues. The CDR3 bases are TGTGCCAGCAGCCCTCAGGGGGCGCTTGGTGGCTACACCTTC. Translated: CASSPQGALGGYTF.

Notes on this clone: The same CDR3 is also encoded by other DNA sequences in this sample. The chain is built from TRBV28 and TRBJ1-5; D is undetermined. CDR1 and CDR2 from the germline V gene are MDHEN and SYDVKM. Trimming removed 4 bases from V and 4 bases from J, with 2 bases in between. The CDR3 loop spans 11 amino acids. The chain's CDR3 is CASSYNQPQHF. The DNA for the CDR3 is TGTGCCAGCAGTTATAATCAGCCCCAGCATTTT.

This chain links TRBV5-1 with TRBJ2-7; D uncertain. V shed 4 bases and J shed 0 bases, with 5 bases lying between them. The germline V gene has CDR1 SGHRS and CDR2 YFSETQ. The CDR3 is 12 residues long. CDR3 amino acids: CASSASSYEQYF. In DNA, the CDR3 is TGCGCCAGCAGCGCGAGCTCCTACGAGCAGTACTTC.

The CDR3 sequence is CASSVGDRGRAFF. The CDR3 DNA is TGTGCCAGCAGCGTAGGTGACAGGGGGCGAGCTTTCTTT. The genes are TRBV9 and TRBJ1-1; 10 bases map to TRBD1. Germline CDR1 and CDR2: SGDLS and YYNGEE. The CDR3 length is 13 residues. The trim removed 0 bases at V and 10 bases at J, leaving 3 bases unmatched.

V usage is TRBV3-1 (or the pseudogene TRBV3-2) and J usage is TRBJ1-4, with D possibly matching TRBD1 (5 bases). With 1 base removed from V and 8 bases from J, the gap between germline ends came to 14 bases. The germline gives CDR1 LGHDT, CDR2 YNNKEL (reference sequence). The CDR3 has 15 amino acids. The CDR3 DNA is TGTGCCAGCAGCCAAGGACGGAGGGGTCGGGAAAAACTGTTTTTT. Translating it yields CASSQGRRGREKLFF.

The chain joins TRBV4-1 to TRBJ1-4, with 7 bases lining up with TRBD1. V shed 4 bases, J shed 3 bases, and the junction held 8 bases outside the gene matches. Germline CDR1 and CDR2: MGHRA and YSYEKL. The CDR3 runs to 16 residues. CDR3 residues: CASSLYRDSSNEKLFF. The CDR3 DNA is TGCGCCAGCAGCCTATACCGGGACAGTTCTAATGAAAAACTGTTTTTT.

The J gene is TRBJ2-3, the V gene TRBV12-3 or TRBV12-4, with unresolved D. The CDR3 has 12 amino acids. V dropped 6 bases and J dropped 4 bases, with 8 bases sitting between them. The CDR3 loop reads CASSYVPDTQYF. The CDR3 nucleotides read TGTGCCAGCAGCTACGTGCCAGATACGCAGTATTTT.

The chain uses TRBV21-1 and TRBJ2-7. TRBV21-1 is listed as a pseudogene. The CDR3 length is 11 residues. The CDR3: CAIEKGSEQYF. As DNA, the CDR3 is TGTGCCATTGAGAAAGGATCCGAGCAGTACTTC.

V is TRBV6-5 and J is TRBJ1-5; D is perhaps TRBD1 (5 bases). The ends were cut back, 2 bases at V and 6 bases at J, with 14 bases in the middle. CDR3 length: 15 amino acids. Germline loops: CDR1 MNHEY, CDR2 SVGAGI. CDR3 amino acids: CASSYEAGWTQPQHF. DNA of the CDR3: TGTGCCAGCAGTTACGAGGCAGGGTGGACTCAGCCCCAGCATTTT.

Here the CDR3 DNA reads TGCGCCAGCAGCCAAAGCCCGGGGGACGTTTACAATGAGCAGTTCTTC. It translates to CASSQSPGDVYNEQFF. The rearrangement joins TRBV4-1 to TRBJ2-1; D possibly corresponds to TRBD2 (6 bases). There are 16 residues in the CDR3. The germline V and J ends were trimmed by 2 bases and 4 bases, with 15 bases remaining between them. Per germline, CDR1 MGHRA and CDR2 YSYEKL.

The chain couples TRBV2 to TRBJ2-2; D is perhaps TRBD1 (5 bases). CDR1 and CDR2 from the germline V gene are SNHLY and FYNNEI. This CDR3 spans 15 amino acids. Trimming left V 7 bases short and J 1 base short, with 13 bases between. CDR3 coding DNA: TGTGCCAGCACTGCGACAGTACAGAACACCGGGGAGCTGTTTTTT. Protein sequence: CASTATVQNTGELFF.

J is TRBJ2-1 and V is TRBV5-4; the D gene is possibly TRBD1 (7 bases). The CDR3 runs 15 residues. Trimming took off 3 bases at V and 6 bases at J, with 16 bases between the two ends. Per the germline V gene, CDR1 is SGHNT and CDR2 is YYREEE (reference sequence). The CDR3 region has the DNA TGTGCCAGCAGCTCGGGACAGTGGGGACTCAATGAGCAGTTCTTC. Translation: CASSSGQWGLNEQFF. The full variable domain, completed using reference TRBV5-4 and TRBJ2-1, is ETGVTQSPTHLIKTRGQQVTLRCSSQSGHNTVSWYQQALGQGPQFIFQYYREEENGRGNFPPRFSGLQFPNYSSELNVNALELDDSALYLCASSSGQWGLNEQFFGPGTRLTVL.